This TCR beta chain originates from a study of spatial heterogeneity in lung cancer. For the study at large: The study consistently detected more beta-chain than alpha-chain sequences. Every unique TCR and UMI combination, on average, appeared more than ten times in raw reads.

Time point specified: sample taken at primary tumor resection. Unsorted samples of tumor, nontumor lung or frozen PBMC had their whole RNA sequenced. Patients with untreated early-stage non-small cell lung cancer, numbering approximately 79, were the donors. Germline-derived CDR1 and CDR2 are SGHDT and YYEEEE. Trimming took 4 bases from V and 8 from J, leaving 15 bases between them. The CDR3 sequence is 13 residues long. TCRdb redid the calling of the 5' RACE reads with MiXCR, one entry per CDR3 protein. The profile shows approximately 7,000 distinct CDR3 sequences, 3.5% to 4.5% of them singletons. This material consisted of normal lung tissue next to the tumor, taken at surgery. The V gene is TRBV5-6, the J gene TRBJ1-1; no clear D. The clonotype was recovered from a female donor with early-stage non-small cell lung cancer. In DNA, the CDR3 is TGTGCCAGCAGCAAGAACTTCGTCACCGAAGCTTTCTTT. Translation: CASSKNFVTEAFF.